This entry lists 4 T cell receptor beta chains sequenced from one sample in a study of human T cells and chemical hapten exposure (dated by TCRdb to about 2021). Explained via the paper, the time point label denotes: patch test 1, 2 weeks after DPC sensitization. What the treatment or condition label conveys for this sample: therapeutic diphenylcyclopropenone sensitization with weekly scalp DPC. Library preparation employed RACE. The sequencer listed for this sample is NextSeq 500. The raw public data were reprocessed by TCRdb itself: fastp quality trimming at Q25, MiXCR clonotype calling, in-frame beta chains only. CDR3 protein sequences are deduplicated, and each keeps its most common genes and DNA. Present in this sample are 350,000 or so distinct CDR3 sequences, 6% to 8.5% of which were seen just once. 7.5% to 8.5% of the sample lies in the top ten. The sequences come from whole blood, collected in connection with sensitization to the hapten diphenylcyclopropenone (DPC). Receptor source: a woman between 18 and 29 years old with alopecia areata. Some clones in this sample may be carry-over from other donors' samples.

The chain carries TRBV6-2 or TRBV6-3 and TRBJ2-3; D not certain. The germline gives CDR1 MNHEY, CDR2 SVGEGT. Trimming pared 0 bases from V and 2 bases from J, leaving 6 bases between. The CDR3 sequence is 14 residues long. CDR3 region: CASSYSTFTDTQYF. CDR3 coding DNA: TGTGCCAGCAGTTACTCGACGTTCACAGATACGCAGTATTTT.

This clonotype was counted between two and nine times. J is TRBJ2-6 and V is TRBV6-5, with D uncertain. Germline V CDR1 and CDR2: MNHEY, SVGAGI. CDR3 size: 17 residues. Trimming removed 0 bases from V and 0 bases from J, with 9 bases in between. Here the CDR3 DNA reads TGTGCCAGCAGTTACTCGTCGGCCTTCTCTGGGGCCAACGTCCTGACTTTC. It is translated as CASSYSSAFSGANVLTF.

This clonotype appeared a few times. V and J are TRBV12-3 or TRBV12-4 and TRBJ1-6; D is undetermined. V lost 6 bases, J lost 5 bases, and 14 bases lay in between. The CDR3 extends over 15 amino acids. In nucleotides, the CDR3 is TGTGCCAGCAGGCCTCGGGGAGACAATAATTCACCCCTCCACTTT. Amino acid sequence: CASRPRGDNNSPLHF.

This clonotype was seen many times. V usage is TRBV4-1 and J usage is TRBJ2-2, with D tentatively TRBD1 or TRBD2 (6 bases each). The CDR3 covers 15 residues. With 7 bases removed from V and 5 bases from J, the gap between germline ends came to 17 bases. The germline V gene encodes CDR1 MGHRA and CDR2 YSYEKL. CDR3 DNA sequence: TGCGCCAGCACCCCTAGACAGGAGGGAACCGGGGAGCTGTTTTTT. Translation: CASTPRQEGTGELFF.